These T cell receptor beta chains were read from a single sample in a study of blood T cell repertoires in COVID-19. Sequencing used immunoSEQ multiplex PCR; TCRdb keeps in-frame clones, though not all of them. The sample holds about 42,000 clones; 70% to 90% are singletons and the top ten take around 14%. What was sequenced was peripheral blood. The receptors originated from a woman aged 70 to 79 in a cohort sampled during active COVID-19. The CDR3 runs from the conserved cysteine through the conserved F or W. The D gene is left open where the match is weak. A clone size is listed for some rows: how often the clone was seen (once, few, many), or a class if it is expanded.

>12|-|TRBJ1-6|-|TRBV7-9
TGTGCCAGCAGCTTAGAAGCATCACCCCTCCACTTT
CASSLEASPLHF
>15|-|TRBJ2-3|TRBD1|TRBV5-1
TGCGCCAGCACGGCCTGGACAGGGAGCACAGATACGCAGTATTTT
CASTAWTGSTDTQYF
>16|-|TRBJ1-3|-|TRBV30
TGTGCCTGGAGTGCCCCGGGCGCAGGGTCTGGAAACACCATATATTTT
CAWSAPGAGSGNTIYF
>13|-|TRBJ2-7|TRBD1|TRBV30
TGTGCCTGGGGTAGGACAGGACCCTGGGAGCAGTACTTC
CAWGRTGPWEQYF
>13|-|TRBJ1-2|TRBD1|TRBV28
TGTGCCAGCAGTTCAGGGGGCTCGTATGGCTACACCTTC
CASSSGGSYGYTF
>17|-|TRBJ2-5|TRBD1|TRBV4-3
TGCGCCAGCAGCCGCTCAACGGGACAGGGATATATAGAGACCCAGTACTTC
CASSRSTGQGYIETQYF
>15|-|TRBJ2-1|-|TRBV5-1
TGCGCCAGCAGCTTGGGAGGTAACTCCTACAATGAGCAGTTCTTC
CASSLGGNSYNEQFF
>18|few|TRBJ2-1|-|TRBV19
TGTGCCAGTAGCCTCTGGGGCCCTCGGGAGTCGAGGGTCGATGAGCAGTTCTTC
CASSLWGPRESRVDEQFF
>15|-|TRBJ2-1|-|TRBV20-1
TGCAGTGCTAGTGAACCGGGGAGCTCCTACAATGAGCAGTTCTTC
CSASEPGSSYNEQFF
>14|-|TRBJ2-1|-|TRBV19
TGTGCCAGTAGTGGGACCGGGACTCAGGGTGAGCAGTTCTTC
CASSGTGTQGEQFF
>15|-|TRBJ1-6|-|TRBV2
TGTGCCAGCAGTGTGGGACTGTCCGGGAATTCACCCCTCCACTTT
CASSVGLSGNSPLHF
>16|-|TRBJ1-5|-|TRBV28
TGTGCCAGCAGTTCCTGGGGAGGAGGGGGGGAGCGGCCCCAGCATTTT
CASSSWGGGGERPQHF
>15|-|TRBJ2-2|TRBD2|TRBV2
TGTGCCAGGGACCGTAGCGGGAGGAACACCGGGGAGCTGTTTTTT
CARDRSGRNTGELFF
>15|few|TRBJ2-1|-|TRBV19
TGTGCCAGTAGTATGGGCGGGTCCTCCTACAATGAGCAGTTCTTC
CASSMGGSSYNEQFF
>18|-|TRBJ2-2|TRBD1|TRBV6-1
TGTGCCAGCAGTGAAGACCCCCTCGGGACAGGGAACACCGGGGAGCTGTTTTTT
CASSEDPLGTGNTGELFF
>18|-|TRBJ2-1|TRBD2|TRBV5-4
TGTGCCAGCAGCGCCTCACGGACGGGACTAGCGGACTACAATGAGCAGTTCTTC
CASSASRTGLADYNEQFF
>15|-|TRBJ2-3|TRBD2|TRBV5-1
TGCGCCAGCAGTGACCAGCGGGGAAACACAGATACGCAGTATTTT
CASSDQRGNTDTQYF
>16|-|TRBJ2-1|-|TRBV3-1/TRBV3-2
TGTGCCAGCAGCCAAGTTAGCGGAGGGTTGGTCAATGAGCAGTTCTTC
CASSQVSGGLVNEQFF
>18|-|TRBJ2-3|TRBD2|TRBV27
TGTGCCAGCAGTCCCTCTTCATGGACTAGCGGAGGCACAGATACGCAGTATTTT
CASSPSSWTSGGTDTQYF
>14|-|TRBJ1-2|-|TRBV19
TGTGCCAGCAGTACCCCCGGGTCTAGGTTCGGCTACACCTTC
CASSTPGSRFGYTF
>14|-|TRBJ1-2|TRBD1|TRBV7-9
TGTGCCAGCAGCTTGGGACAGGGGATCCACGGCTACACCTTC
CASSLGQGIHGYTF
>15|once|TRBJ2-5|-|TRBV18
TGTGCCAGCTCACCACCGAACCTATCCCGGGAGACCCAGTACTTC
CASSPPNLSRETQYF
>15|-|TRBJ1-2|-|TRBV5-1
TGCGCCAGCAGCCTACAGGGTATCGAGGACGGCGGCTACACCTTC
CASSLQGIEDGGYTF
>15|-|TRBJ2-3|-|TRBV9
TGTGCCAGCAGCTCAAGGCAGGGGTCGACAGATACGCAGTATTTT
CASSSRQGSTDTQYF